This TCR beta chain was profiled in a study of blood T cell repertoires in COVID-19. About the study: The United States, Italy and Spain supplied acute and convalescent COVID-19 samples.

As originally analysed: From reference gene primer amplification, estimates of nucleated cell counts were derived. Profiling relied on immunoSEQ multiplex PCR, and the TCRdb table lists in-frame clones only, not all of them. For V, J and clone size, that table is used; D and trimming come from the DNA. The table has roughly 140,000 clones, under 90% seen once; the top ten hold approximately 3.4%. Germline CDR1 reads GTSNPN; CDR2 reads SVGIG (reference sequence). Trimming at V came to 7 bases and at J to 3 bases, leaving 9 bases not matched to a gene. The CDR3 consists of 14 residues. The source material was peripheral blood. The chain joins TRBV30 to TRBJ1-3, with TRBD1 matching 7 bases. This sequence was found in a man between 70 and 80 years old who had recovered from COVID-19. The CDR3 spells CASSRDSFGNTIYF. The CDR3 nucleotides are TGTGCCTCGTCCCGGGACAGTTTTGGAAACACCATATATTTT.